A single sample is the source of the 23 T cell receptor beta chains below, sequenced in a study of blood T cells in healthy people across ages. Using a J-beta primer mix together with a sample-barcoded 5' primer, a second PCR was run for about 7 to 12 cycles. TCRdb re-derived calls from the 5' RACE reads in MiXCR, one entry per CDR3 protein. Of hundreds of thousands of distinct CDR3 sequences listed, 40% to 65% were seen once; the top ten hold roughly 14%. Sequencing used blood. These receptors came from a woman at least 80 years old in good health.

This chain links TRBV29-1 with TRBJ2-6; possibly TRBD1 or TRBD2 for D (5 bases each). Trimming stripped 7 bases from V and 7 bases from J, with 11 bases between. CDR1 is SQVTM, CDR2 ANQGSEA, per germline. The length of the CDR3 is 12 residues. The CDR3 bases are TGCAGCGCCCAAGGGGACGCCAACGTCCTGACTTTC. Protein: CSAQGDANVLTF.

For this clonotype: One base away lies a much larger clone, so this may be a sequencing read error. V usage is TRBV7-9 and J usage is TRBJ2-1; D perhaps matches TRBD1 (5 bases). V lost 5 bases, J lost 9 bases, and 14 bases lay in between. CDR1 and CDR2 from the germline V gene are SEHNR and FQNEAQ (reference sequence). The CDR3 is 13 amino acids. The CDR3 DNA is TGTGCCAGCAGCAGACTGGACACTACTGAGCAGTTCTTC. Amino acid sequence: CASSRLDTTEQFF.

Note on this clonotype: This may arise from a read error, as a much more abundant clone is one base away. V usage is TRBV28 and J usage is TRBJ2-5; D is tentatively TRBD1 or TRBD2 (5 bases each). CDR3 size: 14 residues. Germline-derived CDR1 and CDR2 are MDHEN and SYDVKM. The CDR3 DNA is TGTACCAGCAGTTTATGGGGCAGGGAGGAGACCCAGTACTTC. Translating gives CTSSLWGREETQYF.

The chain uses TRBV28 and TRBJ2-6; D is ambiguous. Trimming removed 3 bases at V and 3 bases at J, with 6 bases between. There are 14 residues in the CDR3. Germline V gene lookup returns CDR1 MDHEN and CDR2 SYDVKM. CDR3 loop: CASSFVGGANVLTF. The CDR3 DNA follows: TGTGCCAGCAGTTTTGTCGGTGGGGCCAACGTCCTGACTTTC.

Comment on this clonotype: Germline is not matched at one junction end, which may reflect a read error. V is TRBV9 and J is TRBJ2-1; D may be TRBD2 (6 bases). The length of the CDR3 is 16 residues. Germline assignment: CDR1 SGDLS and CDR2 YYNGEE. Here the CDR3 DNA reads TGTGTCAGCAGCGATATCCTAGCGCGCCCCTACAATGAGCAGTTCTTC. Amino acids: CVSSDILARPYNEQFF.

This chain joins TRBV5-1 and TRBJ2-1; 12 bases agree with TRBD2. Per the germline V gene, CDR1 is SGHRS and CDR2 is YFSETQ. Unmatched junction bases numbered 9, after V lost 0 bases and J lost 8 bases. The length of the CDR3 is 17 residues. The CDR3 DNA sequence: TGCGCCAGCAGCTTGGATAGGACTAGCGGGAAAAACGATGAGCAGTTCTTC. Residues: CASSLDRTSGKNDEQFF.

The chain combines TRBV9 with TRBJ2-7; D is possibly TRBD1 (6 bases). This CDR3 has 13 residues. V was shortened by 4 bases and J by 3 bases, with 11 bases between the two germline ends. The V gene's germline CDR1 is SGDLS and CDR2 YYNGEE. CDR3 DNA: TGTGCCAGCAGCACACTGACAGGCTACGAGCAGTACTTC. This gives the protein CASSTLTGYEQYF.

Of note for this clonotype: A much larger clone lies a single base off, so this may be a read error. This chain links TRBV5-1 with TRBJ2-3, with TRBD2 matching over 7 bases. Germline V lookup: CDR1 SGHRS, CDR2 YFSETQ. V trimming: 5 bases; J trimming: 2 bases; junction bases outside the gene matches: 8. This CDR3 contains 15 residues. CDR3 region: CASRDPAGNTDTQYF. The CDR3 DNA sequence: TGCGCCAGCAGGGACCCAGCGGGGAACACAGATACGCAGTATTTT. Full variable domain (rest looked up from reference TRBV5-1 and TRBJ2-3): KAGVTQTPRYLIKTRGQQVTLSCSPISGHRSVSWYQQTPGQGLQFLFEYFSETQRNKGNFPGRFSGRQFSNSRSEMNVSTLELGDSALYLCASRDPAGNTDTQYFGPGTRLTVL.

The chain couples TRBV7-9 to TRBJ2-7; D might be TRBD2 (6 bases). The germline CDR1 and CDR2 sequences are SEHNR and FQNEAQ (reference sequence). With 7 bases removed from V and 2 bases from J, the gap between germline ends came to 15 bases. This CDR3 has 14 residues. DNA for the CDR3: TGTGCCAGCAACCCCGGAGGGTTCCCCTACGAGCAGTACTTC. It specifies CASNPGGFPYEQYF.

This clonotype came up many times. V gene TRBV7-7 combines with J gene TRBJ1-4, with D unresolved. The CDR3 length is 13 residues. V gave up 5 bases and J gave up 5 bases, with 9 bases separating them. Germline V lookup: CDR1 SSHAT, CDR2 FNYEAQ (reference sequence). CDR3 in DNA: TGTGCCAGCAGCAGCGGGGTGAATGAAAAACTGTTTTTT. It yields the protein CASSSGVNEKLFF.

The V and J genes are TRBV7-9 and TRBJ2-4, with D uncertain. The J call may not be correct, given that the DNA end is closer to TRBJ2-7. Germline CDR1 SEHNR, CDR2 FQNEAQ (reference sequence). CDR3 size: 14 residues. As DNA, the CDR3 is TGTGCCAGCAGCGCCGTGGTTCGCCCCTACGAGCAGTACTTC. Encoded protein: CASSAVVRPYEQYF.

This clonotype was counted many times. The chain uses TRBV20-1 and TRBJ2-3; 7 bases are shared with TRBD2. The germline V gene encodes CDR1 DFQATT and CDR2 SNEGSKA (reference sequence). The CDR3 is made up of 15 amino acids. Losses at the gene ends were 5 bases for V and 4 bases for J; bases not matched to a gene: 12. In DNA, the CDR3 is TGCAGTGCTCCTCGGAAGGTAGCGGGCTCAGATACGCAGTATTTT. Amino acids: CSAPRKVAGSDTQYF.

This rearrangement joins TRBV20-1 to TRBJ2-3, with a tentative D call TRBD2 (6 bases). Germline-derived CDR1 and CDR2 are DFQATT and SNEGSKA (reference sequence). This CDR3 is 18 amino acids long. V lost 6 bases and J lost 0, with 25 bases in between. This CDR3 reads CSARGTGDRSQSTDTQYF. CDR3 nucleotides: TGCAGTGCGCGTGGTACGGGGGACCGCAGTCAAAGCACAGATACGCAGTATTTT.

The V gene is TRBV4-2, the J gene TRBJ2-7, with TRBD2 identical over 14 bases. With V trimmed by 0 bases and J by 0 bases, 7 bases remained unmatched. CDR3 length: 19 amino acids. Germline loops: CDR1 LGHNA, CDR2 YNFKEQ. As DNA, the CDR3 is TGTGCCAGCAGCCAAGATCTTGGGACTAGCGGGGGATACTCCTACGAGCAGTACTTC. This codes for CASSQDLGTSGGYSYEQYF.

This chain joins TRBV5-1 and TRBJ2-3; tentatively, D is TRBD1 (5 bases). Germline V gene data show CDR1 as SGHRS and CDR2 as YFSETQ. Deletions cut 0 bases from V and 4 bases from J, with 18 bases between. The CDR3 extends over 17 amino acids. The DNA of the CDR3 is TGCGCCAGCAGCTTGGATGGGGCAGGTTCCCGGGCAGATACGCAGTATTTT. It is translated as CASSLDGAGSRADTQYF.

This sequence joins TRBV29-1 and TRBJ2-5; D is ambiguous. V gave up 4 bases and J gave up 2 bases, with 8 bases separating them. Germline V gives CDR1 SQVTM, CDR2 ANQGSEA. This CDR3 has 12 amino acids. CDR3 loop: CSVGPAQETQYF. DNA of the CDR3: TGCAGCGTTGGGCCGGCTCAAGAGACCCAGTACTTC.

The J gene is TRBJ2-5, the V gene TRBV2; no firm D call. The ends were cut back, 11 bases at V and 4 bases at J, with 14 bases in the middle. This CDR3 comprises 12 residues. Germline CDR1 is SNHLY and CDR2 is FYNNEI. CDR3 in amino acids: CAGTFGRETQYF. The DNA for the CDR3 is TGTGCCGGCACCTTCGGACGAGAGACCCAGTACTTC.

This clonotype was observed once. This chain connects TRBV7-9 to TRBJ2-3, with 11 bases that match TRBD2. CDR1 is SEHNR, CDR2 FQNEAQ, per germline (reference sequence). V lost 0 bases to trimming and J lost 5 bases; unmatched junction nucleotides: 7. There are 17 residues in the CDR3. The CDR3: CASSLAGSGGAGDTQYF. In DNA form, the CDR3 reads TGTGCCAGCAGCTTAGCAGGTAGCGGGGGGGCCGGAGATACGCAGTATTTT.

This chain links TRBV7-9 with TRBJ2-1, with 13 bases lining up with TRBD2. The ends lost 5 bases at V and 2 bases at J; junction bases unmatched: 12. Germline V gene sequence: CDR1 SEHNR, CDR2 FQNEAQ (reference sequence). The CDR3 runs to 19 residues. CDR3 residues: CASSGLGTSGKSTYNEQFF. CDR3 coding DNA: TGTGCCAGCAGCGGGCTCGGGACTAGCGGGAAGAGCACCTACAATGAGCAGTTCTTC.

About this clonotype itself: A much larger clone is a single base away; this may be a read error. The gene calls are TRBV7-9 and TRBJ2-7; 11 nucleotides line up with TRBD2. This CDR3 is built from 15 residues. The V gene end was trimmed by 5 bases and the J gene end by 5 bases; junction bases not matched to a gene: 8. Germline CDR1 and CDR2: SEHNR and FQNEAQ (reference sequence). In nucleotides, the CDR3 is TGTGCCAGCAGCCGGTCCGGGACTAGCGGCGACGAGCAGTACTTC. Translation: CASSRSGTSGDEQYF.

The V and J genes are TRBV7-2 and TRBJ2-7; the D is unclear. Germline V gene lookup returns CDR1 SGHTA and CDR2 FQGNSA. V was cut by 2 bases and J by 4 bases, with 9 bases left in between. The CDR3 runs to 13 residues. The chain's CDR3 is CASSLHKGYEQYF. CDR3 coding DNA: TGTGCCAGCAGCTTACATAAAGGGTACGAGCAGTACTTC.

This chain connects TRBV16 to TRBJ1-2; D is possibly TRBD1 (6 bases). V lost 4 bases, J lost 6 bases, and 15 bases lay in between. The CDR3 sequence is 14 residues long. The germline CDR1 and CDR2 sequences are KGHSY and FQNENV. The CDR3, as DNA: TGTGCCAGCAGCCTCTCCGGGACAAATAATGGCTACACCTTC. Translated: CASSLSGTNNGYTF.

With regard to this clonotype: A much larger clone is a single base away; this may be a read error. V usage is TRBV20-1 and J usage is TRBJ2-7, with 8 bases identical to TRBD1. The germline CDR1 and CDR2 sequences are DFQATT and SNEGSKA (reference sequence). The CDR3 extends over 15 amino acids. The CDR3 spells CSAKPGTGGSYEHYF. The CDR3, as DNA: TGCAGTGCAAAGCCTGGGACAGGTGGTTCCTACGAGCATTACTTC.